The sequence of this T cell receptor (beta chain) was determined in a study of blood T cell repertoires in COVID-19. Whole-study context: PBMCs, B-cell-depleted T cells, or T cells provided the cDNA or gDNA that made up the material.

The V gene's germline CDR1 is WNHNN and CDR2 SYGVQD (reference sequence). This CDR3 spans 14 amino acids. V was pared by 2 bases and J by 10 bases, with 10 bases of the junction left unmatched. Assay: immunoSEQ multiplex PCR; the TCRdb copy retains only in-frame clones and omits some. The data show 200,000 to 250,000 clones, 80% to 90% seen once. This clone was seen a single time. The sample comprised PBMCs or T cells enriched from blood (not recorded which). This chain joins TRBV10-1 and TRBJ1-1; 7 bases match TRBD1. This TCR was sampled from a woman between 50 and 59 years old in a cohort exposed to, infected with or recovered from COVID-19 (not recorded which). CDR3 in DNA: TGCGCCAGCAGTGAGAGGGGGCAGGTTGCTGGAGCTTTCTTT. This gives the protein CASSERGQVAGAFF.